The rows below give T cell receptor beta chains drawn from one sample of a study of OX40 agonist ivuxolimab in advanced cancers. TCRdb's copy holds only in-frame clones and misses some; the assay was immunoSEQ multiplex PCR. The sample lists about 64,000 clones; approximately 84% were seen once. The source material was CD4+ or CD8+ T cells sorted from blood, sampled in a trial of the OX40 agonist ivuxolimab. These receptors all come from an adult with an advanced solid tumor such as melanoma, head and neck, liver or kidney cancer. Each CDR3 is given with its conserved first and last residue. The D gene is left open where the match is weak. Clone size is not always given. Where it is, it says once, few, many or a class for expanded clones.

j_call d_call v_call clone_size cdr3_length cdr3_nt cdr3_aa
TRBJ2-3 . TRBV21-1 . 14 TGTGCCAGCAGCACCCGGACAGTAACAGATACGCAGTATTTT CASSTRTVTDTQYF
TRBJ2-7 TRBD1 TRBV7-8 . 15 TGTGCCAGCAGCTTGACAGGGGGCTTATCCTACGAGCAGTACTTC CASSLTGGLSYEQYF
TRBJ2-1 . TRBV19 . 14 TGTGCCAGTAGTTACAGTAGCTCCTACAATGAGCAGTTCTTC CASSYSSSYNEQFF
TRBJ2-7 TRBD1 TRBV5-4 . 15 TGTGCCAGCAGCAGTGGACAGGGGGTTCGATACGAGCAGTACTTC CASSSGQGVRYEQYF
TRBJ2-2 . TRBV5-6 once 16 TGTGCCAGCAGCTTGGTGTCCTCTCTGAGGACCGGGGAGCTGTTTTTT CASSLVSSLRTGELFF
TRBJ1-2 . TRBV27 . 13 TGTGCCAGCAGTTTCCGGGCAGGGGATGGCTACACCTTC CASSFRAGDGYTF
TRBJ1-5 TRBD1 TRBV6-5 . 14 TGTGCCAGCAGCTCGGGACAGGGTAGTCAGCCCCAGCATTTT CASSSGQGSQPQHF
TRBJ2-5 . TRBV7-9 . 17 TGTGCCAGCAGCTTAACCCTACTACACAGAGGCGAGGGGACCCAGTACTTC CASSLTLLHRGEGTQYF
TRBJ2-1 . TRBV9 . 14 TGTGCCAGCAGCGTAGTTGACGGCTACAATGAGCAGTTCTTC CASSVVDGYNEQFF
TRBJ2-6 . TRBV27 . 15 TGTGCCAGCAGTGGACATAGCTCTGGGGCCAACGTCCTGACTTTC CASSGHSSGANVLTF
TRBJ2-5 TRBD2 TRBV10-2 . 13 TGCGCCAGCAGGGGGACTAGCGGGAGTGGGGAGTACTTC CASRGTSGSGEYF
TRBJ2-3 . TRBV7-6 . 14 TGTGCCAGCAGCCGAGGGACCGCCACAGATACGCAGTATTTT CASSRGTATDTQYF
TRBJ1-4 . TRBV7-2 . 16 TGTGCCAGCAGCTTAGCAGCTCAGACAACTAATGAAAAACTGTTTTTT CASSLAAQTTNEKLFF
TRBJ1-4 TRBD1 TRBV19 . 15 TGTGCCAGTAGGCCAAGGGGGACAGGGGATGAAAAACTGTTTTTT CASRPRGTGDEKLFF
TRBJ2-7 TRBD2 TRBV5-1 . 15 TGCGCCAGCAGCCTGGGGACTAGCGACTCCTACGAGCAGTACTTC CASSLGTSDSYEQYF
TRBJ1-1 . TRBV5-1 few 15 TGCGCCAGCAGCTTGAGCCAGGCTGCAGGGACTGAAGCTTTCTTT CASSLSQAAGTEAFF
TRBJ2-7 . TRBV21-1 . 16 TGTGCCAGCAGCTTCCTGGGTGGAGGGGGCAGCGACGAGCAGTACTTC CASSFLGGGGSDEQYF
TRBJ2-1 . TRBV28 . 12 TGTGCCAGCAGTTTATTGTTGAATGAGCAGTTCTTC CASSLLLNEQFF
TRBJ1-6 . TRBV4-1 . 18 TGCGCCAGCAGCCAAGATTGGGCGTCAAGCTCCTATAATTCACCCCTCCACTTT CASSQDWASSSYNSPLHF
TRBJ1-3 . TRBV27 . 15 TGTGCCAGCAGTCCTGGGACTTCCAAAATGGACACCATATATTTT CASSPGTSKMDTIYF
TRBJ2-3 . TRBV28 . 15 TGTGCCAGCAGTTTCGGCCTAATTAGCACAGATACGCAGTATTTT CASSFGLISTDTQYF
TRBJ2-7 TRBD1 TRBV29-1 . 12 TGCAGCGTTCGACAGGGGCCAAACGAGCAGTACTTC CSVRQGPNEQYF
TRBJ1-1 TRBD1 TRBV15 . 15 TGTGCCACCAGCCGTGACAGGGAAGGAAACACTGAAGCTTTCTTT CATSRDREGNTEAFF
TRBJ1-5 . TRBV27 medium-sized 10 TGTGCCAGCAGTTCGCAGCCCCAGCATTTT CASSSQPQHF
TRBJ1-6 . TRBV5-1 few 15 TGCGCCAGCAGCTTGGGGGATCAGTTACGCTCACCCCTCCACTTT CASSLGDQLRSPLHF
TRBJ1-4 . TRBV9 . 16 TGTGCCAGCAGCGGCTCGTTCGGGGCAGGGAGGGAAAAACTGTTTTTT CASSGSFGAGREKLFF
TRBJ2-5 TRBD2 TRBV27 . 15 TGTGCCAGCAGTTCCTTTCGCGGGGGAAGGGAGACCCAGTACTTC CASSSFRGGRETQYF
TRBJ2-5 . TRBV11-3 . 14 TGTGCCAGCAGCTTAGTAGGGGGGAGTTGGGAGCAGTACTTC CASSLVGGSWEQYF
TRBJ1-4 . TRBV29-1 few 16 TGCAGCGTTGGGGGGGGAGACAGGACAACTAATGAAAAACTGTTTTTT CSVGGGDRTTNEKLFF
TRBJ1-1 TRBD1 TRBV9 . 15 TGTGCCAGCAGCGCCTCGGACAGGGGATGGCTTGAAGCTTTCTTT CASSASDRGWLEAFF
TRBJ2-7 . TRBV27 . 15 TGTGCCAGCAGTTCCGCCTCGACAGTTTCCTACGAGCAGTACTTC CASSSASTVSYEQYF